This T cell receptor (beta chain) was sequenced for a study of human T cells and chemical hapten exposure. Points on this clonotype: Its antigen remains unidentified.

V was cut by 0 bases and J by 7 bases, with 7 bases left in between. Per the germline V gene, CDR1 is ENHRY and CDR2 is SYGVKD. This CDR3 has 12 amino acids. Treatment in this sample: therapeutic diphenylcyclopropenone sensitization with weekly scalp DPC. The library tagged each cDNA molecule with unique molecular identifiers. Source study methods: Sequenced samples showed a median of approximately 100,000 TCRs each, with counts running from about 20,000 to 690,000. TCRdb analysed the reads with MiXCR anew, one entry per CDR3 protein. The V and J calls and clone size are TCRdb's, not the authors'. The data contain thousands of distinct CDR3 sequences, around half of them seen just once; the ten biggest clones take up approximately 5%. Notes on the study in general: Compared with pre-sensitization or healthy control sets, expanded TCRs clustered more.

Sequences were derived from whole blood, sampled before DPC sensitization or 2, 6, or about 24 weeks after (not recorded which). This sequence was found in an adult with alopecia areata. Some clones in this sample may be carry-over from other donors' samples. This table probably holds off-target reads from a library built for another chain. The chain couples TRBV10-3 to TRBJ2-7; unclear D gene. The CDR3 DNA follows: TGTGCCATCAGTGAGTCGGCTGCAGAGCAGTACTTC. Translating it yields CAISESAAEQYF.